This TCR beta chain derives from a study of neoadjuvant nivolumab and ipilimumab in lung cancer. Overall study context: The combination arm added day-1 ipilimumab 1 mg/kg to nivolumab 3 mg/kg on days 1, 15, 29.

Study-level findings and limits: TCR clonality did not significantly correlate with pathologic tumor regression. Only two of four nivolumab-treated tumors gained richness and clonality by surgery.

In regard to this clone: Its antigen is as yet unknown.

Profiling relied on immunoSEQ multiplex PCR, and the TCRdb table lists in-frame clones only, not all of them. This table holds some 31,000 clones, more than 85% found once. Germline V gene data show CDR1 as MNHGY and CDR2 as SVAAGI. The V and J ends lost 9 bases and 3 bases respectively, with 12 bases between them. The CDR3 runs to 13 residues. This specimen consisted of peripheral blood, obtained after neoadjuvant nivolumab, alone or with ipilimumab, at or shortly before surgery. The TCR was taken from an adult with non-small cell lung cancer. The chain combines TRBV6-9 with TRBJ2-1; maybe TRBD1 (5 bases). The CDR3 DNA sequence: TGTGCCAGAGGGGAATGCTTCTACAATGAGCAGTTCTTC. It translates to CARGECFYNEQFF.